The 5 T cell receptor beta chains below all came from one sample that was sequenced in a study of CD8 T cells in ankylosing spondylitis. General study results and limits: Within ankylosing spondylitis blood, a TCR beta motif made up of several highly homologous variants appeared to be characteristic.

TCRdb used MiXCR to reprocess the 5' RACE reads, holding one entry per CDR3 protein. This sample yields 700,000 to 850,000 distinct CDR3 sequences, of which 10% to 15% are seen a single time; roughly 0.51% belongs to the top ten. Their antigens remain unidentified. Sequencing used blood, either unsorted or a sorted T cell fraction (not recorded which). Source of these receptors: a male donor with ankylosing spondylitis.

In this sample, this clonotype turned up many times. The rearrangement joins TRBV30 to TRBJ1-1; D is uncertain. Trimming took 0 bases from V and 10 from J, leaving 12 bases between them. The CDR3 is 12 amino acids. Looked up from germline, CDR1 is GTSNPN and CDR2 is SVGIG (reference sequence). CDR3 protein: CAWSVNSPGAFF. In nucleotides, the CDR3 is TGTGCCTGGAGTGTGAACTCCCCGGGAGCTTTCTTT.

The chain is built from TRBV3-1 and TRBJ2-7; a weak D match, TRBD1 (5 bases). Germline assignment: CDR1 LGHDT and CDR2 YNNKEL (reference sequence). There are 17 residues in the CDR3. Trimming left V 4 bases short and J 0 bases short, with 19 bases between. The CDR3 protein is CASSPRITGSDSYEQYF. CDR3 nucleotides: TGTGCCAGCAGCCCCCGGATTACAGGATCTGACTCCTACGAGCAGTACTTC.

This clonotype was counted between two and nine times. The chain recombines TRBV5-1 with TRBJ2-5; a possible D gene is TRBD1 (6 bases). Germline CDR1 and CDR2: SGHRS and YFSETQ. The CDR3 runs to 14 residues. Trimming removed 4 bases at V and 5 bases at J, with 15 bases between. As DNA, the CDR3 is TGCGCCAGCAGCGAAAGGACAGTAGGCGAGACCCAGTACTTC. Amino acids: CASSERTVGETQYF. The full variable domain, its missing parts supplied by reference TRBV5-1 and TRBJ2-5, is KAGVTQTPRYLIKTRGQQVTLSCSPISGHRSVSWYQQTPGQGLQFLFEYFSETQRNKGNFPGRFSGRQFSNSRSEMNVSTLELGDSALYLCASSERTVGETQYFGPGTRLLVL.

CDR3 sequence reads: CASGDRAYEQYF. Written as DNA, the CDR3 is TGTGCCAGCGGCGACAGGGCCTACGAGCAGTACTTC. This sequence joins TRBV25-1 and TRBJ2-7; 7 positions agree with TRBD1. The junction had 3 bases not matched to a gene; V was cut back by 8 bases and J by 2 bases. This CDR3 is built from 12 residues. Germline values: CDR1 MGHDK, CDR2 SYGVNS.

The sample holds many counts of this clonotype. CDR3 sequence: CASSAWGGLNQPQHF. For the CDR3, the DNA is TGCGCCAGCAGTGCCTGGGGGGGACTAAATCAGCCCCAGCATTTT. The rearrangement links TRBV10-2 to TRBJ1-5, with a tentative D call TRBD1 (5 bases). CDR1 and CDR2 (germline): WSHSY, SAAADI. V gave up 4 bases and J gave up 4 bases, with 14 bases separating them. The CDR3 runs to 15 residues.